These 18 T cell receptor beta chains came from one sample sequenced in a study of CD8+ T cells in alopecia areata. RNA was isolated and reverse transcribed to cDNA, the sequencing template. TCRdb's table, derived via immunoSEQ multiplex PCR, lists solely in-frame clones and lacks some. The sample shows fewer than 250,000 clones, 40% to 55% of them seen only once. Treatment: oral pan-JAK inhibitor, 5-10 mg twice daily. Sequences were derived from CD4+ T cells sorted from blood, sampled between weeks 36 and 40, from a patient treated with tofacitinib. The receptor source for this set is a human donor with alopecia areata.

This clone was counted between two and nine times. This chain uses TRBV19 with TRBJ2-1, with TRBD2 matching 10 bases. Germline V lookup: CDR1 LNHDA, CDR2 SQIVND (reference sequence). The CDR3 has 12 amino acids. Trimming at V came to 7 bases and at J to 7 bases, leaving 1 base not matched to a gene. The CDR3 loop is CASTSGGNEQFF. In nucleotides, the CDR3 is TGTGCCAGTACTAGCGGGGGAAATGAGCAGTTCTTC.

The chain carries TRBV14 and TRBJ2-2, with D unresolved. Germline V gene lookup returns CDR1 SGHDN and CDR2 FVKESK. The CDR3 runs 14 residues. Between the trimmed V and J ends, which lost 2 bases and 6 bases, there was a span of 10 bases. The CDR3 coding sequence is TGTGCCAGCAGCCAAACTTTGATGGCCGGGGAGCTGTTTTTT. Protein product: CASSQTLMAGELFF. The full variable domain, in which reference TRBV14 and TRBJ2-2 provide the parts outside the CDR3, is EAGVTQFPSHSVIEKGQTVTLRCDPISGHDNLYWYRRVMGKEIKFLLHFVKESKQDESGMPNNRFLAERTGGTYSTLKVQPAELEDSGVYFCASSQTLMAGELFFGEGSRLTVL.

The chain is built from TRBV30 and TRBJ1-3; D is ambiguous. Looked up from germline, CDR1 is GTSNPN and CDR2 is SVGIG (reference sequence). The CDR3 length is 15 residues. Trimming left V 0 bases short and J 4 bases short, with 13 bases between. The DNA of the CDR3 is TGTGCCTGGAGTGTACGAGGCCCCCGAGGAAACACCATATATTTT. This encodes CAWSVRGPRGNTIYF.

This clone was counted a few times. The chain carries TRBV11-1 and TRBJ2-7; unclear D gene. Trimming removed 3 bases from V and 2 bases from J, with 8 bases in between. The CDR3 covers 13 residues. The V gene's germline CDR1 is SGHAT and CDR2 FQDESV (reference sequence). The CDR3 region is CASSFSQAYEQYF. The CDR3 DNA reads as TGTGCCAGCAGCTTCAGCCAGGCCTACGAGCAGTACTTC.

This clone was picked up one time. V and J are TRBV27 and TRBJ1-2; 7 bases line up with TRBD1. CDR3 length: 13 residues. CDR1 and CDR2 from the germline V gene are MNHEY and SMNVEV (reference sequence). V was pared by 2 bases and J by 7 bases, with 4 bases of the junction left unmatched. The CDR3 here is CASSLRQGSGYTF. Here the CDR3 DNA reads TGTGCCAGCAGTTTAAGACAGGGTAGTGGCTACACCTTC.

This clone was picked up a small number of times. V and J are TRBV29-1 and TRBJ2-3, with TRBD2 matching 7 bases. The CDR3 covers 12 residues. With V trimmed by 6 bases and J by 0 bases, 0 bases remained unmatched. Germline V gene sequence: CDR1 SQVTM, CDR2 ANQGSEA. The CDR3, as DNA: TGCAGCGTGGGACTAAGCACAGATACGCAGTATTTT. It specifies CSVGLSTDTQYF.

The CDR3 sequence is CATSLGETQYF. The CDR3 nucleotides read TGTGCCACCAGTCTTGGGGAGACCCAGTACTTC. V is TRBV15 and J is TRBJ2-5; D is undetermined. Trimming left V 6 bases short and J 5 bases short, with 7 bases between. This CDR3 comprises 11 residues. CDR1 and CDR2 (germline): LNHNV, YYDKDF (reference sequence).

The chain carries TRBV6-5 and TRBJ1-2, with D perhaps matching TRBD1 (5 bases). Deletions cut 2 bases from V and 4 bases from J, with 14 bases between. Germline values: CDR1 MNHEY, CDR2 SVGAGI. There are 15 residues in the CDR3. The CDR3 spells CASSYGQLDSYGYTF. The CDR3 DNA reads as TGTGCCAGCAGTTACGGCCAACTAGACAGCTATGGCTACACCTTC.

This clone appeared once. V is TRBV9 and J is TRBJ1-1, with D possibly TRBD1 on 5 matching bases. Germline CDR1 SGDLS, CDR2 YYNGEE. V shed 2 bases and J shed 1 base, with 21 bases lying between them. This CDR3 contains 18 residues. The CDR3: CASSVSDSGRTPNTEAFF. In DNA, the CDR3 is TGTGCCAGCAGCGTCTCCGATTCGGGACGGACCCCGAACACTGAAGCTTTCTTT. The full variable domain, with the rest looked up from reference TRBV9 and TRBJ1-1, is DSGVTQTPKHLITATGQRVTLRCSPRSGDLSVYWYQQSLDQGLQFLIQYYNGEERAKGNILERFSAQQFPDLHSELNLSSLELGDSALYFCASSVSDSGRTPNTEAFFGQGTRLTVV.

This chain uses TRBV5-1 with TRBJ2-3, with a weak D call TRBD2 (5 bases). V was pared by 3 bases and J by 6 bases, with 14 bases between. Germline lookup yields CDR1 SGHRS and CDR2 YFSETQ. There are 14 residues in the CDR3. For the CDR3, the DNA is TGCGCCAGCAGCTGGCGGGCGGTCCAGGATACGCAGTATTTT. Its translation is CASSWRAVQDTQYF.

This chain links TRBV28 with TRBJ2-5; possible D gene TRBD2, 5 bases. This CDR3 has 12 residues. Germline V gives CDR1 MDHEN, CDR2 SYDVKM. The V gene lost 7 bases and the J gene lost 2 bases, with 8 bases spanning the gap. Here the CDR3 DNA reads TGTGCCAGCAACGGGATACAAGAGACCCAGTACTTC. This codes for CASNGIQETQYF.

This clone was seen more than once but under ten times. This rearrangement joins TRBV7-2 to TRBJ1-2, with no clear D. V dropped 3 bases and J dropped 1 base, with 12 bases sitting between them. CDR3 size: 15 residues. CDR1 SGHTA and CDR2 FQGNSA come from the germline V gene. CDR3 nucleotide sequence: TGTGCCAGCAGCTTTTCTCAGGTCCTTAACTATGGCTACACCTTC. It codes for CASSFSQVLNYGYTF.

The genes are TRBV29-1 and TRBJ1-1; D possibly corresponds to TRBD1 (5 bases). V was shortened by 5 bases and J by 3 bases, with 19 bases between the two germline ends. Germline loops: CDR1 SQVTM, CDR2 ANQGSEA. The CDR3 covers 15 residues. The CDR3 DNA follows: TGCAGCGTTAGCGTAGGGGCAGGGCGGGACACTGAAGCTTTCTTT. Amino acids: CSVSVGAGRDTEAFF. The complete variable domain, with remaining parts taken from reference TRBV29-1 and TRBJ1-1, reads SAVISQKPSRDICQRGTSLTIQCQVDSQVTMMFWYRQQPGQSLTLIATANQGSEATYESGFVIDKFPISRPNLTFSTLTVSNMSPEDSSIYLCSVSVGAGRDTEAFFGQGTRLTVV.

In its sample, this clone was seen a few times. The chain recombines TRBV2 with TRBJ2-5; D is perhaps TRBD1 or TRBD2 (5 bases each). The CDR3 has 13 amino acids. The V gene lost 1 base and the J gene lost 5 bases, with 8 bases spanning the gap. CDR1 and CDR2 (germline): SNHLY, FYNNEI. Written as DNA, the CDR3 is TGTGCCAGCAGTGAAGGTGGGACGGAGACCCAGTACTTC. Translating gives CASSEGGTETQYF.

The count of this clone is one. This chain joins TRBV11-3 and TRBJ2-1, with D perhaps matching TRBD1 or TRBD2 (6 bases each). The CDR3 length is 14 residues. V gave up 4 bases and J gave up 5 bases, with 12 bases separating them. CDR1 is SGHNT, CDR2 YENEEA, per germline. The CDR3 reads CASSSPGGNNEQFF. For the CDR3, the DNA is TGTGCCAGCAGCTCTCCCGGGGGCAACAATGAGCAGTTCTTC.

The chain employs TRBV9 and TRBJ2-3; 11 bases are a match to TRBD2. The CDR3 spans 15 residues. The germline V gene has CDR1 SGDLS and CDR2 YYNGEE. J gave up 5 bases and V 3 bases, and 5 bases lay outside the gene matches. The CDR3, as DNA: TGTGCCAGCAGCGCACTAGCGGGAGTCCAAGATACGCAGTATTTT. This sequence encodes CASSALAGVQDTQYF.

In its sample, this clone was seen once. This chain connects TRBV4-1 to TRBJ1-2, with D possibly matching TRBD1 (6 bases). This CDR3 comprises 15 residues. Deletions cut 3 bases from V and 6 bases from J, with 17 bases between. Germline V gene lookup returns CDR1 MGHRA and CDR2 YSYEKL. CDR3 bases: TGCGCCAGCAGCCACGCTACGGGGGGCGGGCATGGCTACACCTTC. This translates into CASSHATGGGHGYTF.

The CDR3 loop is CASSQHVAGRTDTQYF. Here the CDR3 DNA reads TGCGCCAGCAGCCAACACGTAGCGGGAAGGACAGATACGCAGTATTTT. This chain joins TRBV4-3 and TRBJ2-3; 8 bases agree with TRBD2. The CDR3 totals 16 residues. CDR1 is LGHNA, CDR2 YSLEER, per germline. Losses at the gene ends were 2 bases for V and 3 bases for J; bases not matched to a gene: 7.